These T cell receptor beta chains were read from a single sample in a study of OX40 agonist ivuxolimab in advanced cancers. TCRdb's table, derived via immunoSEQ multiplex PCR, lists solely in-frame clones and lacks some. In the table there are about 77,000 clones, about 86% of which are singletons. Sequenced material: CD4+ or CD8+ T cells sorted from blood, taken in a trial of the OX40 agonist ivuxolimab. The receptors come from an adult with an advanced solid tumor such as melanoma, head and neck, liver or kidney cancer. Both conserved end residues are part of each CDR3. A D gene is named only where the DNA matches it firmly. Part of the rows lack a size; the others show once, few, many or a class for expanded clones.

D gene | J gene | clone size | V gene | CDR3 protein | CDR3 DNA
. | TRBJ2-6 | . | TRBV19 | CASSIGQSGANVLTF | TGTGCCAGTAGTATAGGGCAGTCGGGGGCCAACGTCCTGACTTTC
TRBD1 | TRBJ1-1 | . | TRBV19 | CASSRTGMNTEAFF | TGTGCCAGTAGTCGGACAGGGATGAACACTGAAGCTTTCTTT
. | TRBJ1-5 | . | TRBV19 | CASSIRAQPQHF | TGTGCCAGTAGTATCCGGGCCCAGCCCCAGCATTTT
. | TRBJ1-6 | . | TRBV4-1 | CASSQDRIGIYNSPLHF | TGCGCCAGCAGCCAAGATCGGATAGGAATTTATAATTCACCCCTCCACTTT
. | TRBJ2-5 | once | TRBV10-3 | CAISGTGYQETQYF | TGTGCCATCTCCGGTACAGGCTACCAAGAGACCCAGTACTTC
. | TRBJ1-4 | . | TRBV5-1 | CASSLATDISNEKLFF | TGCGCCAGCAGCTTGGCCACCGACATCTCTAATGAAAAACTGTTTTTT
TRBD1 | TRBJ1-4 | once | TRBV5-1 | CASSLGDRVNEKLFF | TGCGCCAGCAGCTTGGGGGACAGAGTAAATGAAAAACTGTTTTTT
. | TRBJ1-1 | . | TRBV7-2 | CATSRGRNTEAFF | TGTGCCACTTCCAGGGGCCGCAACACTGAAGCTTTCTTT
. | TRBJ2-3 | once | TRBV18 | CASSSTSTDTQYF | TGTGCCAGCTCATCCACTAGCACAGATACGCAGTATTTT
. | TRBJ2-2 | . | TRBV6-1 | CASKPGPRPTGELFF | TGTGCCAGCAAACCGGGTCCTAGACCCACCGGGGAGCTGTTTTTT
TRBD1 | TRBJ1-2 | . | TRBV28 | CASISPGQGRGYTF | TGTGCCAGCATTTCACCGGGACAGGGGAGAGGCTACACCTTC
TRBD1 | TRBJ1-2 | once | TRBV29-1 | CSVTSTGGGYGYTF | TGCAGCGTAACATCGACAGGGGGGGGCTATGGCTACACCTTC
. | TRBJ2-7 | . | TRBV5-1 | CASSSPDRSLSYEQYF | TGCGCCAGCAGCTCCCCGGACAGAAGTCTCTCCTACGAGCAGTACTTC
TRBD2 | TRBJ2-3 | . | TRBV11-2 | CASSISGPTKDTQYF | TGTGCCAGCAGCATTAGCGGGCCCACTAAGGATACGCAGTATTTT
. | TRBJ1-4 | . | TRBV6-6 | CASSLDSFGEKLFF | TGTGCCAGCAGCTTAGACAGCTTCGGGGAAAAACTGTTTTTT
TRBD2 | TRBJ2-5 | . | TRBV6-4 | CASRPGLARGETQYF | TGTGCCAGCAGGCCCGGACTAGCGAGAGGAGAGACCCAGTACTTC
. | TRBJ1-6 | . | TRBV2 | CASRLLRGLNNSPLHF | TGTGCCAGCAGACTCCTCAGGGGATTGAATAATTCACCCCTCCACTTT
. | TRBJ2-7 | . | TRBV7-6 | CASSQDKYEQYF | TGTGCCAGCAGCCAGGACAAATACGAGCAGTACTTC
TRBD1 | TRBJ1-3 | . | TRBV28 | CASSPQGAPGGNTIYF | TGTGCCAGCAGTCCCCAGGGGGCACCGGGTGGAAACACCATATATTTT
. | TRBJ1-2 | . | TRBV19 | CASSTRGYGYTF | TGTGCCAGTAGTACCCGGGGCTATGGCTACACCTTC